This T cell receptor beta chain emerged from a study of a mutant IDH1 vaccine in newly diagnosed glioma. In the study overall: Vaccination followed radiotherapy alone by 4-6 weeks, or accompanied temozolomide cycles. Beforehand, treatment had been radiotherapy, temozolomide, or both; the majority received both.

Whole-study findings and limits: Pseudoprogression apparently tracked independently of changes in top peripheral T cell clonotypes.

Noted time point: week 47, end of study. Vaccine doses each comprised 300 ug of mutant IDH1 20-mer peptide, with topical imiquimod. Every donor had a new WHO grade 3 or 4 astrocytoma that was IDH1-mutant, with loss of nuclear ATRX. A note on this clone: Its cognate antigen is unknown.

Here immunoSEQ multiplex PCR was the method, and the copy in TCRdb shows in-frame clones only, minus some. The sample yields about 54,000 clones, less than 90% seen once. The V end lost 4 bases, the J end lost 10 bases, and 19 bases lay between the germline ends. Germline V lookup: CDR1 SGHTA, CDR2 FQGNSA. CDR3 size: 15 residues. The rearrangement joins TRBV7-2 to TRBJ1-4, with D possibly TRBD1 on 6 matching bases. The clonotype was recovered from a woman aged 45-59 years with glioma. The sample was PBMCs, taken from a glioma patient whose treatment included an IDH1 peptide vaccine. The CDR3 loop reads CASSSRRGEVGKLFF. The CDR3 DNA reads TGTGCCAGCAGCTCCCGCAGGGGAGAGGTGGGAAAACTGTTTTTT.